Presented here are 15 T cell receptor beta chains from one specimen sequenced in a study of neoadjuvant anti-PD-1 for oral cavity cancer. Sequenced by immunoSEQ multiplex PCR; TCRdb stores in-frame clones only, minus some. The table shows under 8,500 clones, with roughly 50% occurring only once. The starting material was tumor tissue, obtained before nivolumab (anti-PD-1) treatment. The receptors come from a person aged 40 to 85 with oral cavity squamous cell carcinoma.

This clone occurred a few times. This sequence joins TRBV30 and TRBJ2-3; tentative D call: TRBD2 (5 bases). The CDR3 is 15 amino acids. V was shortened by 2 bases and J by 4 bases, with 16 bases between the two germline ends. Germline V gives CDR1 GTSNPN, CDR2 SVGIG (reference sequence). CDR3 sequence: CAWSRTALGSDTQYF. The CDR3 DNA sequence: TGTGCCTGGAGTCGGACTGCACTGGGGTCAGATACGCAGTATTTT.

The chain is built from TRBV6-5 and TRBJ2-3; D may correspond to TRBD1 or TRBD2 (5 bases each). From germline, CDR1 is MNHEY and CDR2 SVGAGI. Trimming took 2 bases from V and 2 from J, leaving 8 bases between them. The CDR3 loop spans 14 amino acids. The CDR3 reads CASSYRDLTDTQYF. CDR3 bases: TGTGCCAGCAGTTACCGGGACCTCACAGATACGCAGTATTTT.

A few counts support this clone. The rearrangement links TRBV2 to TRBJ2-5; D not certain. From germline, CDR1 is SNHLY and CDR2 FYNNEI. Trimming shortened V by 8 bases and J by 3 bases, and 16 bases separated the two germline ends. There are 14 residues in the CDR3. The CDR3 nucleotides read TGTGCCAGCGGAAGGGCTAACATCGAAGAGACCCAGTACTTC. This encodes CASGRANIEETQYF.

A remark on this clone: Other DNA sequences in this specimen translate into the identical CDR3. CDR3 DNA sequence: TGTGCCAGCAGCCTCCGGGACTATACCTACGAGCAGTACTTC. It translates to CASSLRDYTYEQYF. This chain connects TRBV7-9 to TRBJ2-7, with TRBD2 identical over 7 bases. This CDR3 has 14 amino acids. V was pared by 5 bases and J by 2 bases, with 6 bases of the junction left unmatched. The V gene's germline CDR1 is SEHNR and CDR2 FQNEAQ (reference sequence). Supplemented by reference TRBV7-9 and TRBJ2-7, the full variable domain reads DTGVSQNPRHKITKRGQNVTFRCDPISEHNRLYWYRQTLGQGPEFLTYFQNEAQLEKSRLLSDRFSAERPKGSFSTLEIQRTEQGDSAMYLCASSLRDYTYEQYFGPGTRLTVT.

This clone is categorized as medium-sized. The chain carries TRBV9 and TRBJ2-1; TRBD2 is a possible D gene (6 bases). With 2 bases removed from V and 5 bases from J, the gap between germline ends came to 11 bases. CDR1 is SGDLS, CDR2 YYNGEE, per germline. This CDR3 is 14 amino acids long. The DNA for the CDR3 is TGTGCCAGCAGCGTCGGGGGAGTGAACAATGAGCAGTTCTTC. It translates to CASSVGGVNNEQFF.

This chain joins TRBV11-2 and TRBJ1-3; D remains unclear. CDR1 and CDR2 (germline): SGHAT, FQNNGV. V lost 5 bases to trimming and J lost 4 bases, with 9 bases between them. This CDR3 region has 13 residues. The CDR3 DNA reads TGTGCCAGCAGCCTCCTAGGCGGAAACACCATATATTTT. This gives the protein CASSLLGGNTIYF.

J is TRBJ2-5 and V is TRBV29-1; a possible D gene is TRBD2 (5 bases). Trimming left V 7 bases short and J 1 base short, with 13 bases between. The length of the CDR3 is 13 residues. Germline assignment: CDR1 SQVTM and CDR2 ANQGSEA. CDR3 nucleotide sequence: TGCAGCGCCGGCGAGGGCCTCCAAGAGACCCAGTACTTC. Its protein product is CSAGEGLQETQYF.

This clone was seen only once. This chain joins TRBV5-6 and TRBJ2-7; no firm D call. The CDR3 covers 13 residues. With 4 bases removed from V and 0 bases from J, the gap between germline ends came to 8 bases. CDR1 and CDR2 from the germline V gene are SGHDT and YYEEEE. The CDR3 nucleotides read TGTGCCAGCAGCCCCCGTAGCTCCTACGAGCAGTACTTC. This encodes CASSPRSSYEQYF.

This chain uses TRBV29-1 with TRBJ2-2; 8 bases line up with TRBD1. There are 17 residues in the CDR3. Losses at the gene ends were 1 base for V and 5 bases for J; bases not matched to a gene: 12. Per the germline V gene, CDR1 is SQVTM and CDR2 is ANQGSEA. The CDR3 DNA sequence: TGCAGCGTTGAAGTCCAGGGGGCACTCGGACGAACCGGGGAGCTGTTTTTT. This gives the protein CSVEVQGALGRTGELFF.

This clone was seen a few times. J is TRBJ2-7 and V is TRBV19, with D tentatively TRBD1 or TRBD2 (7 bases each). Trimming removed 7 bases from V and 0 bases from J, with 13 bases in between. The CDR3 totals 14 residues. Germline assignment: CDR1 LNHDA and CDR2 SQIVND (reference sequence). The CDR3, as DNA: TGTGCCAGTACGGCAGGGGGGGACTCCTACGAGCAGTACTTC. Translation: CASTAGGDSYEQYF.

The V gene is TRBV9, the J gene TRBJ2-3; TRBD2 aligns across 8 bases. Germline V gene data show CDR1 as SGDLS and CDR2 as YYNGEE. This CDR3 has 15 amino acids. V gave up 7 bases and J gave up 0 bases; unmatched junction bases: 7. CDR3 region: CASGAGGPSTDTQYF. Written as DNA, the CDR3 is TGTGCCAGCGGTGCGGGGGGACCTAGCACAGATACGCAGTATTTT.

This clone was seen more than once but under ten times. The V gene is TRBV29-1, the J gene TRBJ1-2; no firm D call. This CDR3 contains 12 residues. The V and J ends lost 3 bases and 1 base respectively, with 6 bases between them. CDR1 is SQVTM, CDR2 ANQGSEA, per germline. In DNA, the CDR3 is TGCAGCGTTGAGACACTTAACTATGGCTACACCTTC. The encoded protein is CSVETLNYGYTF.

This clone was seen only a few times. The chain employs TRBV28 and TRBJ1-1; D is perhaps TRBD1 (6 bases). V gave up 5 bases and J gave up 5 bases, with 18 bases separating them. The CDR3 extends over 15 amino acids. Germline V gene data show CDR1 as MDHEN and CDR2 as SYDVKM. In DNA, the CDR3 is TGTGCCAGCAGTCCCCAGCGGGGGGCGCGGACTGAAGCTTTCTTT. Translation: CASSPQRGARTEAFF.

The genes are TRBV11-2 and TRBJ2-3; D may correspond to TRBD1 or TRBD2 (5 bases each). CDR1 and CDR2 (germline): SGHAT, FQNNGV. The CDR3 runs 14 residues. V was trimmed by 0 bases and J by 6 bases, leaving 10 bases between them. This chain's CDR3 is CASSLEGPQDTQYF. The CDR3 DNA is TGTGCCAGCAGCTTAGAGGGACCCCAGGATACGCAGTATTTT.

The chain carries TRBV6-5 and TRBJ2-7; the D gene is possibly TRBD2 (7 bases). The CDR3 covers 13 residues. V was shortened by 5 bases and J by 4 bases, with 12 bases between the two germline ends. Looked up from germline, CDR1 is MNHEY and CDR2 is SVGAGI. The DNA for the CDR3 is TGTGCCAGCAGTCGCGGGGGCCGGTACGAGCAGTACTTC. Translation: CASSRGGRYEQYF.